The next 8 T cell receptor beta chains were all read from a single sample in a study of T-cell memory formation after mild COVID-19. TCRdb used MiXCR to reprocess the 5' RACE reads, holding one entry per CDR3 protein. The sample includes some 7,400 distinct CDR3 sequences, roughly 30% of them seen just once. Sequencing was carried out using PBMCs or a T cell subset sorted from them (not recorded which). The receptors originated from an adult woman who had mild COVID-19 (a few samples of this study predate the infection). Cell type and time point are not known.

This clonotype has a count of ten or more. V usage is TRBV12-3 or TRBV12-4 and J usage is TRBJ2-3, with D possibly TRBD1 on 6 matching bases. Trimming stripped 3 bases from V and 2 bases from J, with 12 bases between. There are 15 residues in the CDR3. CDR3 sequence reads: CASSLLGAYTDTQYF. CDR3 DNA sequence: TGTGCCAGCAGTTTGTTGGGGGCCTACACAGATACGCAGTATTTT.

This clonotype was seen repeatedly, ten times or more. V is TRBV12-3 or TRBV12-4 and J is TRBJ1-5, with 9 bases lining up with TRBD1. This CDR3 contains 15 residues. V trimming: 5 bases; J trimming: 1 base; junction bases outside the gene matches: 3. CDR3 nucleotide sequence: TGTGCCAGCAGTCGTGGACAGGGGAGCAATCAGCCCCAGCATTTT. This translates into CASSRGQGSNQPQHF.

This clonotype rates as medium-sized. The rearrangement joins TRBV5-1 to TRBJ1-1; D perhaps matches TRBD1 (6 bases). This CDR3 has 14 amino acids. V was clipped by 4 bases and J by 0 bases, with 10 bases between them. In germline, CDR1 is SGHRS, CDR2 YFSETQ. Here the CDR3 DNA reads TGCGCCAGCAGCGGGACACATATGAACACTGAAGCTTTCTTT. Its translation is CASSGTHMNTEAFF.

This clonotype was seen ten or more times. The V and J genes are TRBV6-6 and TRBJ1-1; D possibly corresponds to TRBD1 (5 bases). CDR1 is MNHNY, CDR2 SVGAGI, per germline (reference sequence). The CDR3 runs to 13 residues. V was trimmed by 7 bases and J by 1 base, leaving 10 bases between them. The CDR3 loop reads CASKRGENTEAFF. In nucleotides, the CDR3 is TGTGCCAGCAAGAGGGGAGAGAACACTGAAGCTTTCTTT.

This clonotype was detected many times. This sequence joins TRBV27 and TRBJ2-7; tentatively, D is TRBD2 (6 bases). Trimming removed 6 bases from V and 4 bases from J, with 19 bases in between. The CDR3 is 15 amino acids. Germline CDR1 reads MNHEY; CDR2 reads SMNVEV (reference sequence). The CDR3 spells CASSPSQSGDYEQYF. DNA for the CDR3: TGTGCCAGCAGCCCTTCGCAATCGGGGGATTACGAGCAGTACTTC.

V and J are TRBV7-2 and TRBJ2-3; 11 nucleotides align to TRBD1. V was pared by 5 bases and J by 4 bases, with 11 bases of the junction left unmatched. In germline, CDR1 is SGHTA, CDR2 FQGNSA. CDR3 length equals 17 residues. CDR3 nucleotides: TGTGCCAGCAGCCGCTCCGGGACAGGGGGAAGGGCAGATACGCAGTATTTT. As protein: CASSRSGTGGRADTQYF. The whole variable domain, remainder taken from reference TRBV7-2 and TRBJ2-3, is GAGVSQSPSNKVTEKGKDVELRCDPISGHTALYWYRQSLGQGLEFLIYFQGNSAPDKSGLPSDRFSAERTGGSVSTLTIQRTQQEDSAVYLCASSRSGTGGRADTQYFGPGTRLTVL.

The sample holds many counts of this clonotype. The chain couples TRBV2 to TRBJ2-7; possibly TRBD2 for D (6 bases). The CDR3 consists of 14 residues. CDR1 SNHLY and CDR2 FYNNEI come from the germline V gene. V was clipped by 8 bases and J by 1 base, with 15 bases between them. Here the CDR3 DNA reads TGTGCCAGCGAGCCGGGACTGAAGTCCTACGAGCAGTACTTC. It encodes CASEPGLKSYEQYF.

This clonotype was counted at least ten times. The rearrangement links TRBV7-9 to TRBJ2-2, with 7 bases identical to TRBD2. The junction had 9 bases not matched to a gene; V was cut back by 8 bases and J by 3 bases. CDR3 length: 15 amino acids. Germline lookup yields CDR1 SEHNR and CDR2 FQNEAQ (reference sequence). The chain's CDR3 is CASLPRGGDTGELFF. In DNA, the CDR3 is TGTGCCAGCCTGCCGCGGGGAGGGGACACCGGGGAGCTGTTTTTT.